The 9 T cell receptor beta chains given below trace back to one sample, sequenced in a study of blood T cell repertoires in COVID-19. The data were produced by immunoSEQ multiplex PCR, yet TCRdb's version contains in-frame clones alone and is incomplete. This table holds tens of thousands of clones, around 82% found once. Source material: peripheral blood. The receptors shown here come from a human donor in a cohort sampled during active COVID-19.

This clone is a singleton in its sample. The chain links TRBV6-2 or TRBV6-3 to TRBJ1-2; TRBD1 matches 8 bases. The trim removed 6 bases at V and 7 bases at J, leaving 13 bases unmatched. Germline CDR1 reads MNHEY; CDR2 reads SVGEGT. The CDR3 extends over 15 amino acids. The CDR3 sequence is CASSPGGRGLVGYTF. The CDR3 DNA reads TGTGCCAGCAGCCCCGGTGGCAGGGGGCTGGTTGGCTACACCTTC.

This chain joins TRBV19 and TRBJ1-2, with D possibly matching TRBD1 (5 bases). V dropped 7 bases and J dropped 6 bases, with 15 bases sitting between them. Germline V lookup: CDR1 LNHDA, CDR2 SQIVND (reference sequence). The CDR3 loop spans 13 amino acids. CDR3 DNA: TGTGCCAGTAAAATGGCGGGGGACCATGGCTACACCTTC. Translated, it gives CASKMAGDHGYTF.

On this clone itself: The junction differs from germline at one of its ends, possibly a read error. The same CDR3 also results from other DNA sequences found in this sample. V is TRBV27 and J is TRBJ1-3, with a tentative D call TRBD1 (5 bases). In germline, CDR1 is MNHEY, CDR2 SMNVEV (reference sequence). CDR3 length: 16 amino acids. CDR3 loop: CASSLNQGSSGNTIYF. The DNA for the CDR3 is TGTGCCAGCAGTTTAAACCAGGGAAGCTCTGGAAATACCATATATTTT.

The chain carries TRBV5-4 and TRBJ2-7; 7 nucleotides line up with TRBD1. Germline lookup yields CDR1 SGHNT and CDR2 YYREEE (reference sequence). V lost 3 bases and J lost 2; bases outside the gene matches: 5. The CDR3 has 14 residues. CDR3 amino acids: CASSSPTGTYEQYF. CDR3 coding DNA: TGTGCCAGCAGCTCCCCGACAGGGACCTACGAGCAGTACTTC.

The genes are TRBV29-1 and TRBJ1-2; D is undetermined. This CDR3 comprises 14 residues. Trimming shortened V by 2 bases and J by 8 bases, and 18 bases separated the two germline ends. Germline V CDR1 and CDR2: SQVTM, ANQGSEA. CDR3 coding DNA: TGCAGCGTTGAAACCCTTTACGGGATCGACGGCTACACCTTC. Its protein is CSVETLYGIDGYTF.

The chain links TRBV18 to TRBJ2-7, with D unclear. The CDR3 is made up of 11 amino acids. V lost 5 bases and J 3 bases, leaving 5 bases between the germline ends. In germline, CDR1 is KGHSH, CDR2 LQKENI. Here the CDR3 DNA reads TGTGCCAGCTCAACCGGCTACGAGCAGTACTTC. It is translated as CASSTGYEQYF. Supplemented by reference TRBV18 and TRBJ2-7, the full variable domain reads NAGVMQNPRHLVRRRGQEARLRCSPMKGHSHVYWYRQLPEEGLKFMVYLQKENIIDESGMPKERFSAEFPKEGPSILRIQQVVRGDSAAYFCASSTGYEQYFGPGTRLTVT.

This clone appeared a few times. The rearrangement links TRBV7-6 to TRBJ1-6; D possibly corresponds to TRBD1 (6 bases). V lost 5 bases and J 7 bases, leaving 18 bases between the germline ends. Germline V CDR1 and CDR2: SGHVS, FNYEAQ. The CDR3 extends over 16 amino acids. CDR3 region: CASSPTGYDGNSPLHF. CDR3 in DNA: TGTGCCAGCAGCCCCACAGGGTACGACGGGAATTCACCCCTCCACTTT.

This clone is medium-sized by share. V usage is TRBV6-5 and J usage is TRBJ1-3, with TRBD1 as a possible D gene (5 bases). The CDR3 length is 13 residues. The germline V and J ends were trimmed by 0 bases and 14 bases, with 14 bases remaining between them. Germline V CDR1 and CDR2: MNHEY, SVGAGI. The CDR3: CASSYSPREGVYF. CDR3 nucleotide sequence: TGTGCCAGCAGTTACTCCCCTAGGGAAGGGGTATATTTT.

V is TRBV29-1 and J is TRBJ2-2, with a possible D match to TRBD1 (6 bases). The CDR3 length is 14 residues. Trimming cost V 3 bases and J 6 bases, with 14 bases left between them. The V gene's germline CDR1 is SQVTM and CDR2 ANQGSEA. The CDR3 loop is CSVDLSSGAGELFF. CDR3 nucleotides: TGCAGCGTTGACCTCTCCTCAGGGGCCGGGGAGCTGTTTTTT.